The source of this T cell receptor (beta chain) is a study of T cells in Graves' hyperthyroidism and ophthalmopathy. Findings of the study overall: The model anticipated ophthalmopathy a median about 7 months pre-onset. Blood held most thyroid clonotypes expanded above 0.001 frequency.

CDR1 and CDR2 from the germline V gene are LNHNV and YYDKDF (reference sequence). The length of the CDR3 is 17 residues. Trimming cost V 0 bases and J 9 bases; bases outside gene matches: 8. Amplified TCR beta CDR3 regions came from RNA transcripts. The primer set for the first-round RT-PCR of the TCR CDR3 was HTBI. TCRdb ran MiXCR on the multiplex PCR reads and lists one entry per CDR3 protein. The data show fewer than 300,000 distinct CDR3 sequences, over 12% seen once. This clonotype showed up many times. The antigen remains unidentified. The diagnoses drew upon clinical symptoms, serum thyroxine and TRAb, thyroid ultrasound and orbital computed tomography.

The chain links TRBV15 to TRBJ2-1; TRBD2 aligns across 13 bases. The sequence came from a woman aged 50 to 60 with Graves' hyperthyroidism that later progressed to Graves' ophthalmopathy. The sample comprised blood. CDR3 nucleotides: TGTGCCACCAGCAGAGACCGCGGACTAGCGGGAGCATCTGAGCAGTTCTTC. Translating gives CATSRDRGLAGASEQFF.